Below are 5 T cell receptor beta chains sequenced from a single sample in a study of immune heterogeneity within non-small cell lung tumors. Amplification of TCR beta CDR3 was performed by multiplex PCR with 32 V and 13 J primers. TCRdb reprocessed the multiplex PCR reads with MiXCR, giving one entry per CDR3 protein. The sample carries over 25,000 distinct CDR3 sequences, around 28% recorded once. The template for each sample was 600 to 650 ng of genomic DNA, which had been extracted from bulk tumor tissue. Widely spaced biopsies, several per primary tumor, were obtained at surgery. Patients had untreated, newly diagnosed non-small cell lung cancer and underwent curative surgery. The specimen was lung tumor tissue. All receptors derive from a man aged 40-49 years with non-small cell lung cancer.

Comment on this clonotype: Since no conserved phenylalanine or tryptophan closes the CDR3, a read error is the likely cause. V gene TRBV2 combines with J gene TRBJ1-1, with TRBD1 identical over 7 bases. The V segment lost 4 bases and the J segment 0 bases; nucleotides outside the gene matches: 14. Germline V gene sequence: CDR1 SNHLY, CDR2 FYNNEI. The CDR3 covers 18 residues. The CDR3 DNA reads TGTGCCAGCAGTGTAGGTCAGGGGGTCCCTTCTTTGAACACTGAAGCTTTCCTT. This gives the protein CASSVGQGVPSLNTEAFL.

This chain joins TRBV6-5 and TRBJ1-1, with unresolved D. The CDR3 covers 13 residues. The ends were cut back, 0 bases at V and 1 base at J, with 3 bases in the middle. In germline, CDR1 is MNHEY, CDR2 SVGAGI. Written as DNA, the CDR3 is TGTGCCAGCAGTTACTCGTGGAACACTGAAGCTTTCTTT. It is translated as CASSYSWNTEAFF.

This clonotype was recorded a few times. J is TRBJ2-1 and V is TRBV5-4, with TRBD2 matching 13 bases. The CDR3 extends over 16 amino acids. The J segment lost 6 bases and the V segment lost 4 bases, leaving 7 bases of the junction unmatched. Germline lookup yields CDR1 SGHNT and CDR2 YYREEE (reference sequence). CDR3 sequence (DNA): TGTGCCAGCAGCCCCCTACTAGCGGGAGGGGTCAATGAGCAGTTCTTC. Residues: CASSPLLAGGVNEQFF.

This clonotype came up many times. CDR3 region: CASRLQGRGYTF. CDR3 DNA: TGTGCCAGCAGGTTACAGGGAAGGGGCTACACCTTC. V and J are TRBV28 and TRBJ1-2, with D possibly being TRBD1 (6 bases). This CDR3 is 12 amino acids long. CDR1 and CDR2 (germline): MDHEN, SYDVKM. V lost 6 bases and J 8 bases, leaving 13 bases between the germline ends.

A remark on this clonotype: This may stem from a read error, because a much larger clone lies one nucleotide away. This chain links TRBV6-2 or TRBV6-3 with TRBJ1-1; D is unresolved. CDR3 length: 12 amino acids. Germline V gene sequence: CDR1 MNHEY, CDR2 SVGEGT. Deletions cut 6 bases from V and 10 bases from J, with 15 bases between. For the CDR3, the DNA is TGTGCCAGCAGCCCGATGCGGTGTTCAGCTTTCTTT. It translates to CASSPMRCSAFF.